One and the same sample provided the 18 T cell receptor beta chains below, sequenced in a study of blood T cell repertoires in COVID-19 (dated by TCRdb to the early 2020s). Library preparation was by the immunoSEQ multiplex PCR assay. Not all clones reach the TCRdb copy of this immuneACCESS table, which keeps in-frame sequences only. Checked studies attribute under half of the gap to unresolved V genes and leave the rest unexplained. This sample comprises about 190,000 clones, approximately 84% of them detected only once. Of the sample, roughly 3% falls within the top ten clones. The sample consisted of PBMCs or T cells enriched from blood (not recorded which). Receptors originate from a woman aged 25-40 years who had recovered from COVID-19.

The CDR3 region has the DNA TGTGCCAGCAGCTTCGCGTTAAACCCCCCCTACGAGCAGTACTTC. The encoded protein is CASSFALNPPYEQYF. This chain connects TRBV11-3 to TRBJ2-7; D ambiguous. There are 15 residues in the CDR3. The V end lost 3 bases, the J end lost 2 bases, and 14 bases lay between the germline ends. CDR1 is SGHNT, CDR2 YENEEA, per germline.

This chain links TRBV24-1 with TRBJ2-3, with a possible D match to TRBD1 (5 bases). V was shortened by 5 bases and J by 6 bases, with 8 bases between the two germline ends. Germline V gives CDR1 KGHDR, CDR2 SFDVKD. The CDR3 runs 12 residues. The CDR3 loop is CATSGWGDTQYF. The CDR3, as DNA: TGTGCCACCAGTGGCTGGGGCGATACGCAGTATTTT.

The V gene is TRBV25-1, the J gene TRBJ1-4; 9 bases line up with TRBD1. V trimming: 6 bases; J trimming: 8 bases; junction bases outside the gene matches: 4. The CDR3 contains 13 residues. Germline assignment: CDR1 MGHDK and CDR2 SYGVNS. Written as DNA, the CDR3 is TGTGCCAGCAGACAGGGGGCGAGAGAAAAACTGTTTTTT. Translated: CASRQGAREKLFF.

This clone has more than one count but fewer than ten. The chain has TRBV3-1 (or the pseudogene TRBV3-2) and TRBJ2-7; TRBD2 aligns across 10 bases. The J segment lost 6 bases and the V segment lost 4 bases, leaving 3 bases of the junction unmatched. The CDR3 totals 13 residues. Germline CDR1 reads LGHDT; CDR2 reads YNNKEL (reference sequence). CDR3 coding DNA: TGTGCCAGCAGCCCAAGCGGGAGGGGCGAGCAGTACTTC. This translates into CASSPSGRGEQYF.

V and J are TRBV9 and TRBJ1-1; a weak D match, TRBD1 (5 bases). Germline lookup yields CDR1 SGDLS and CDR2 YYNGEE. Trimming cost V 0 bases and J 5 bases, with 5 bases left between them. The CDR3 covers 12 residues. CDR3 nucleotide sequence: TGTGCCAGCAGCGTAGAGGGGACTGAAGCTTTCTTT. This encodes CASSVEGTEAFF.

This clone was detected a few times. This chain uses TRBV27 with TRBJ1-5, with unresolved D. The CDR3 runs 14 residues. V was pared by 7 bases and J by 7 bases, with 17 bases between. Germline assignment: CDR1 MNHEY and CDR2 SMNVEV (reference sequence). CDR3 sequence (DNA): TGTGCCAGCAATCCGACGGAAAGTAGCCAGCCCCAGCATTTT. Residues: CASNPTESSQPQHF.

The chain employs TRBV11-3 and TRBJ1-1; D possibly corresponds to TRBD1 (5 bases). CDR1 is SGHNT, CDR2 YENEEA, per germline. This CDR3 has 14 amino acids. V was pared by 4 bases and J by 5 bases, with 14 bases between. The CDR3 DNA follows: TGTGCCAGCAGCTCGCAGGGAGGGTTGACTGAAGCTTTCTTT. Translation: CASSSQGGLTEAFF.

To note about this clone: Other DNA sequences in this sample translate to the same CDR3. This chain uses TRBV27 with TRBJ1-5, with no clear D. This CDR3 has 12 residues. The germline CDR1 and CDR2 sequences are MNHEY and SMNVEV (reference sequence). Trimming cost V 5 bases and J 4 bases, with 6 bases left between them. This CDR3 is CASSPGNQPQHF. Here the CDR3 DNA reads TGTGCCAGCAGTCCGGGGAATCAGCCCCAGCATTTT.

V and J are TRBV28 and TRBJ2-1; TRBD2 agrees at 7 bases. V shed 5 bases and J 4 bases; nucleotides not matched to a gene: 20. Germline-derived CDR1 and CDR2 are MDHEN and SYDVKM. This CDR3 is built from 19 residues. CDR3 bases: TGTGCCAGCAGTCCTACTCGTCAGGTCTCTAGCGGCGGGTACAATGAGCAGTTCTTC. This encodes CASSPTRQVSSGGYNEQFF.

The gene calls are TRBV28 and TRBJ1-6; 8 bases are a match to TRBD1. The germline V gene encodes CDR1 MDHEN and CDR2 SYDVKM. The length of the CDR3 is 15 residues. The junction had 7 bases not matched to a gene; V was cut back by 3 bases and J by 9 bases. CDR3 in DNA: TGTGCCAGCAGTTTCGCGACAGGGGTTAGTTCACCCCTCCACTTT. This gives the protein CASSFATGVSSPLHF.

V gene TRBV7-3 combines with J gene TRBJ2-2; 7 bases agree with TRBD2. The CDR3 is 14 residues long. The V and J ends lost 8 bases and 1 base, in that order; junction bases with no gene match: 4. Germline CDR1 reads SGHTA; CDR2 reads FQGTGA. Here the CDR3 DNA reads TGTGCCAGCGAGCGGGACTTGAACACCGGGGAGCTGTTTTTT. Translated, it gives CASERDLNTGELFF.

This clone appeared once. The rearrangement links TRBV6-5 to TRBJ1-1, with D maybe TRBD1 (6 bases). V was shortened by 4 bases and J by 0 bases, with 9 bases between the two germline ends. This CDR3 has 14 amino acids. Germline-derived CDR1 and CDR2 are MNHEY and SVGAGI. CDR3 in DNA: TGTGCCAGCAGTTCTACAGGGATGAACACTGAAGCTTTCTTT. The encoded protein is CASSSTGMNTEAFF.

The chain links TRBV15 to TRBJ2-1; the match to TRBD2 covers 11 bases. The CDR3 has 17 amino acids. V lost 1 base, J lost 5 bases, and 7 bases stayed unmatched. Germline V gene sequence: CDR1 LNHNV, CDR2 YYDKDF (reference sequence). This chain's CDR3 is CATSRALAGGLNNEQFF. CDR3 coding DNA: TGTGCCACCAGCAGAGCTCTAGCGGGAGGACTAAACAATGAGCAGTTCTTC.

This clone was observed many times. V and J are TRBV4-1 and TRBJ2-3; TRBD2 aligns across 15 bases. The V segment lost 2 bases and the J segment 5 bases; nucleotides outside the gene matches: 14. The germline V gene has CDR1 MGHRA and CDR2 YSYEKL. The CDR3 is 20 amino acids. CDR3 in amino acids: CASSQPGLAGGLEDRDTQYF. The CDR3 DNA is TGCGCCAGCAGCCAACCTGGACTAGCGGGAGGGTTGGAAGACCGAGATACGCAGTATTTT.

The rearrangement uses TRBV5-1 and TRBJ2-3; TRBD2 agrees at 10 bases. CDR1 is SGHRS, CDR2 YFSETQ, per germline. V lost 3 bases and J lost 4; bases outside the gene matches: 8. This CDR3 is built from 16 residues. The CDR3: CASSYPPSGSPDTQYF. The CDR3 coding sequence is TGCGCCAGCAGCTACCCACCTAGCGGGAGTCCAGATACGCAGTATTTT.

This clone has only one observation. The chain combines TRBV28 with TRBJ2-7, with D unclear. Trimming removed 3 bases from V and 3 bases from J, with 9 bases in between. The germline V gene has CDR1 MDHEN and CDR2 SYDVKM. The CDR3 is 13 residues long. The CDR3 loop reads CASSLRLDYEQYV. Here the CDR3 DNA reads TGTGCCAGCAGTTTGCGACTCGACTACGAGCAGTACGTC.

In this sample, this clone turned up once. The chain couples TRBV5-1 to TRBJ2-5; 9 bases fit TRBD1. Per the germline V gene, CDR1 is SGHRS and CDR2 is YFSETQ. This CDR3 contains 17 residues. The V segment lost 2 bases and the J segment 1 base; nucleotides outside the gene matches: 9. The CDR3 spells CASSLLGQGGAQETQYF. The DNA of the CDR3 is TGCGCCAGCAGCTTACTGGGACAGGGAGGTGCCCAAGAGACCCAGTACTTC.

The rearrangement joins TRBV6-2 or TRBV6-3 to TRBJ2-1; possibly TRBD2 for D (5 bases). The CDR3 has 11 amino acids. V shed 2 bases and J shed 9 bases, with 5 bases lying between them. Germline assignment: CDR1 MNHEY and CDR2 SVGEGT. The CDR3 DNA follows: TGTGCCAGCAGTTACGGGAGTGAGCAGTTCTTC. Translated: CASSYGSEQFF.